The entry that follows covers one T cell receptor beta chain sequence. The CDR3 runs 14 residues. Trimming took 5 bases from V and 4 from J, leaving 11 bases between them. The V gene's germline CDR1 is LNHDA and CDR2 SQIVND (reference sequence). The data are from a study of technical replicates of blood from several donors. TCRdb keeps only in-frame clones here, not all; method: immunoSEQ multiplex PCR. The repertoire holds 80,000 to 85,000 clones, with around nine tenths as singletons. V is TRBV19 and J is TRBJ1-4; D is perhaps TRBD1 (5 bases). The receptor's source is a human donor in good health. Specimen: T cells isolated from PBMCs. The CDR3 nucleotides read TGTGCCAGTAGTGTAACAGGCCATAATGAAAAACTGTTTTTT. Translated, it gives CASSVTGHNEKLFF.